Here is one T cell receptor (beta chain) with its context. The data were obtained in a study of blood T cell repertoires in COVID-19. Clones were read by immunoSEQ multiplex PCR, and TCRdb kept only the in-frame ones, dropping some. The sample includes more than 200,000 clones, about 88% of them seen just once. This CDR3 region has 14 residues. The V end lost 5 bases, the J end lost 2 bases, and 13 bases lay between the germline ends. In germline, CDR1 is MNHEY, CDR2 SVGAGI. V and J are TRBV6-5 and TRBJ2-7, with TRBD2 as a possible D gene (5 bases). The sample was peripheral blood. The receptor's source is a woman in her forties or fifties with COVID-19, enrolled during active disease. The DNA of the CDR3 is TGTGCCAGCAGTCCCCAGCCCGGGACCTACGAGCAGTACTTC. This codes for CASSPQPGTYEQYF.